Shown below are 8 T cell receptor beta chains from a single sample sequenced in a study of Ad26.COV2.S vaccination and SARS-CoV-2 variants. As to treatment: around 19 received Ad26.COV2.S at low or high dose, single or two shots; a few received placebo; per-sample allocation not given. Day 63 following the first vaccine or placebo injection was when the samples were taken. Assay used: immunoSEQ multiplex PCR; TCRdb lists only in-frame clones, some missing. The profile shows approximately 420,000 clones, roughly 88% of them singletons. Material: peripheral blood, obtained in a trial of Ad26.COV2.S vaccine versus placebo. These receptors originate from a person aged 18-65 years who received the Ad26.COV2.S COVID-19 vaccine or a placebo.

The gene calls are TRBV6-4 and TRBJ2-5; D is uncertain. The V end lost 6 bases, the J end lost 5 bases, and 4 bases lay between the germline ends. The CDR3 is 10 residues long. Per the germline V gene, CDR1 is MRHNA and CDR2 is SNTAGT. The CDR3 nucleotides read TGTGCCAGCAGAGGGGAGACCCAGTACTTC. As protein: CASRGETQYF.

The chain has TRBV6-4 and TRBJ2-2; TRBD2 matches at 7 bases. V dropped 4 bases and J dropped 6; count of bases not matched to a gene: 8. The CDR3 contains 15 residues. Germline values: CDR1 MRHNA, CDR2 SNTAGT. The CDR3 DNA is TGTGCCAGCAGTGTGGGAGGGATGGAATCCGGGGAGCTGTTTTTT. Residues: CASSVGGMESGELFF.

The rearrangement uses TRBV7-9 and TRBJ1-2; no reliable D call. CDR1 and CDR2 (germline): SEHNR, FQNEAQ (reference sequence). Trimming stripped 5 bases from V and 4 bases from J, with 14 bases between. The CDR3 sequence is 14 residues long. The CDR3 sequence is CASSRNGLGYGYTF. The CDR3 nucleotides are TGTGCCAGCAGCCGCAACGGACTTGGCTATGGCTACACCTTC.

The chain carries TRBV18 and TRBJ2-5; D possibly matches TRBD1 or TRBD2 (5 bases each). With 0 bases removed from V and 2 bases from J, the gap between germline ends came to 10 bases. The germline CDR1 and CDR2 sequences are KGHSH and LQKENI. This CDR3 has 15 residues. In DNA form, the CDR3 reads TGTGCCAGCTCACCACCGGGACCGCCGCAAGAGACCCAGTACTTC. It yields the protein CASSPPGPPQETQYF.

The chain uses TRBV19 and TRBJ2-1; D is unclear. CDR1 is LNHDA and CDR2 is SQIVND in the germline V gene (reference sequence). V was pared by 5 bases and J by 4 bases, with 6 bases between. This CDR3 is 12 amino acids long. The CDR3 nucleotides read TGTGCCAGTAGTCCCTCTTACAATGAGCAGTTCTTC. It specifies CASSPSYNEQFF.

This chain connects TRBV3-1 (or the pseudogene TRBV3-2) to TRBJ1-2; maybe TRBD1 (5 bases). Per the germline V gene, CDR1 is LGHDT and CDR2 is YNNKEL (reference sequence). V dropped 8 bases and J dropped 8 bases, with 15 bases sitting between them. The CDR3 is made up of 12 amino acids. The CDR3 protein is CASRREGRGYTF. CDR3 nucleotides: TGTGCCAGCCGACGTGAGGGGAGAGGCTACACCTTC.

The genes are TRBV6-1 and TRBJ1-1; the D gene is possibly TRBD1 (6 bases). The V gene lost 2 bases and the J gene lost 11 bases, with 9 bases spanning the gap. Per germline, CDR1 MNHNS and CDR2 SASEGT. CDR3 length: 11 residues. The DNA for the CDR3 is TGTGCCAGCAGTGAAAAGGGGGGGGCTTTCTTT. Amino acids: CASSEKGGAFF.

The gene calls are TRBV6-5 and TRBJ1-5, with D hard to call. V was cut by 5 bases and J by 0 bases, with 5 bases left in between. Germline CDR1 MNHEY, CDR2 SVGAGI. This CDR3 is 13 amino acids long. The CDR3: CASSRDSNQPQHF. The CDR3 region has the DNA TGTGCCAGCAGTAGAGATAGCAATCAGCCCCAGCATTTT.